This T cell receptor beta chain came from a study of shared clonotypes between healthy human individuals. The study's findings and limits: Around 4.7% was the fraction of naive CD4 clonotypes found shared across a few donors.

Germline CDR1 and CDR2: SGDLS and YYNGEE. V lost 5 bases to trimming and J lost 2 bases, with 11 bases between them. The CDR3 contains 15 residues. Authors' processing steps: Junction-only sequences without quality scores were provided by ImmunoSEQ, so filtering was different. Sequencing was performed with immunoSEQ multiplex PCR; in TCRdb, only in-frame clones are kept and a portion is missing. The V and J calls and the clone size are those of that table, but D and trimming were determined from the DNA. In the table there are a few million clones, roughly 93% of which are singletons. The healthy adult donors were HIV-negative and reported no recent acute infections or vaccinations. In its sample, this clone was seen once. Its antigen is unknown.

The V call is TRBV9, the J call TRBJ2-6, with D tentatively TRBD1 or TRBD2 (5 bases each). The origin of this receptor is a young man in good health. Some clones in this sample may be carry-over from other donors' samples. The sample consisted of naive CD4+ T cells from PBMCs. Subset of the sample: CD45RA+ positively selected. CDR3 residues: CASRGPGAGANVLTF. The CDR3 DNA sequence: TGTGCCAGCAGGGGGCCCGGGGCTGGGGCCAACGTCCTGACTTTC.